The present TCR beta chain was sequenced within a study of shared clonotypes between healthy human individuals. Naive CD8 populations comprised CD45RO-negative cells positively selected for CCR7, excluding terminally differentiated effector memory CD45RA+ cells. Some clones are missing from TCRdb's copy, which holds only in-frame ones; the method was immunoSEQ multiplex PCR. Here the sample spans around 1,900,000 clones, over 85% being singletons. Trimming took 2 bases from V and 6 from J; bases not matched to a gene: 8. The CDR3 has 17 amino acids. Germline CDR1 MDHEN, CDR2 SYDVKM. The sample was naive CD8+ T cells from PBMCs. The J gene is TRBJ2-3, the V gene TRBV28, with TRBD2 matching over 13 bases. The TCR originated in a man aged 18 to 30 in good health. Some clones in this sample may be carry-over from other donors' samples. The CDR3 sequence is CASSLMGTSGIVDTQYF. For the CDR3, the DNA is TGTGCCAGCAGTTTAATGGGGACTAGCGGGATAGTGGATACGCAGTATTTT.